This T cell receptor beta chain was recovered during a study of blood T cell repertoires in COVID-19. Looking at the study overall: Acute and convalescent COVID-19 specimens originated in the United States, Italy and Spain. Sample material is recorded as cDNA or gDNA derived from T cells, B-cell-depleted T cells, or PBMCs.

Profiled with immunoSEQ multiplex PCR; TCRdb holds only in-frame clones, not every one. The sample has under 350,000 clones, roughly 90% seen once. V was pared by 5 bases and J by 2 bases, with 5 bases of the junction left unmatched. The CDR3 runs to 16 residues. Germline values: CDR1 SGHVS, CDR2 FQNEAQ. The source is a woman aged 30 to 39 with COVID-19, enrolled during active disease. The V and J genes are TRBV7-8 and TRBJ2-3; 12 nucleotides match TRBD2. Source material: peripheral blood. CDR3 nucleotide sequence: TGTGCCAGCAGCGTCACTAGCGGGGGGTCCACAGATACGCAGTATTTT. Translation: CASSVTSGGSTDTQYF.